Below, one T cell receptor (beta chain) is given with its context. The record originates from a study of shared clonotypes between healthy human individuals. Background on the study: For every donor, three CD4 naive, three CD4 memory, two CD8 naive and one CD8 memory plates were used.

CDR1 is MDHEN and CDR2 is SYDVKM in the germline V gene. Between the trimmed V and J ends, which lost 10 bases and 3 bases, there was a span of 12 bases. The length of the CDR3 is 12 residues. Naive CD8 cells comprised CD45RO-negative, CCR7-positively selected cells, excluding terminally differentiated effector memory CD45RA+ cells. Profiling relied on immunoSEQ multiplex PCR, and the TCRdb table lists in-frame clones only, not all of them. This sample yields hundreds of thousands of clones, of which roughly 95% are seen a single time; about 0.11% belongs to the top ten. The TCR was taken from a woman in her 30s in good health. The chain combines TRBV28 with TRBJ2-5, with D perhaps given as TRBD1 or TRBD2 (5 bases each). Sequencing was done on a sample of naive CD8+ T cells sorted from blood. The CDR3 sequence: CATRDGEETQYF. CDR3 sequence (DNA): TGTGCCACCCGGGACGGTGAAGAGACCCAGTACTTC.